These 15 T cell receptor beta chains came from one sample sequenced in a study of OX40 agonist ivuxolimab in advanced cancers. Profiled with immunoSEQ multiplex PCR; TCRdb holds only in-frame clones, not every one. The table has about 55,000 clones, nearly 80% seen once. This sample comprised CD4+ or CD8+ T cells sorted from blood, obtained in a trial of the OX40 agonist ivuxolimab. The receptors were gathered from an adult with an advanced solid tumor such as melanoma, head and neck, liver or kidney cancer.

The V call is TRBV6-1, the J call TRBJ1-2; 9 nucleotides agree with TRBD1. Germline V gene sequence: CDR1 MNHNS, CDR2 SASEGT. V dropped 7 bases and J dropped 5; count of bases not matched to a gene: 5. The CDR3 contains 13 residues. CDR3 bases: TGTGCCAGCACCCGGGACAGGGATTATGGCTACACCTTC. It yields the protein CASTRDRDYGYTF.

This clone was seen a handful of times. The chain joins TRBV19 to TRBJ1-2; D not certain. The ends were cut back, 7 bases at V and 4 bases at J, with 13 bases in the middle. CDR1 and CDR2 (germline): LNHDA, SQIVND (reference sequence). This CDR3 contains 13 residues. CDR3 sequence (DNA): TGTGCCAGTAAATGGCAAGGATCCTATGGCTACACCTTC. It encodes CASKWQGSYGYTF.

This chain links TRBV18 with TRBJ2-5, with no clear D. CDR1 is KGHSH, CDR2 LQKENI, per germline. Trimming stripped 3 bases from V and 0 bases from J, with 5 bases between. The CDR3 is 13 amino acids. CDR3 sequence (DNA): TGTGCCAGCTCACCCACGTACCAAGAGACCCAGTACTTC. This codes for CASSPTYQETQYF. Full variable domain (missing parts from reference TRBV18 and TRBJ2-5): NAGVMQNPRHLVRRRGQEARLRCSPMKGHSHVYWYRQLPEEGLKFMVYLQKENIIDESGMPKERFSAEFPKEGPSILRIQQVVRGDSAAYFCASSPTYQETQYFGPGTRLLVL.

The V call is TRBV11-2, the J call TRBJ1-1, with no clear D. Germline CDR1 SGHAT, CDR2 FQNNGV. The CDR3 sequence is 14 residues long. V was shortened by 5 bases and J by 2 bases, with 12 bases between the two germline ends. The CDR3 is CASSPRTANTEAFF. CDR3 coding DNA: TGTGCCAGCAGCCCTCGGACGGCCAACACTGAAGCTTTCTTT.

The chain couples TRBV7-2 to TRBJ2-1; 12 bases agree with TRBD2. V shed 2 bases and J 7 bases; nucleotides not matched to a gene: 3. CDR3 length equals 15 residues. Looked up from germline, CDR1 is SGHTA and CDR2 is FQGNSA. The CDR3 DNA reads TGTGCCAGCAGCTTAAGGGGGACTAGCGGGAATGAGCAGTTCTTC. As protein: CASSLRGTSGNEQFF.

This clone was observed once. The chain recombines TRBV6-5 with TRBJ1-2, with D perhaps TRBD1 (5 bases). In germline, CDR1 is MNHEY, CDR2 SVGAGI. CDR3 length: 14 residues. V lost 3 bases, J lost 6 bases, and 14 bases lay in between. CDR3 DNA: TGTGCCAGCAGTTATGATTTAAAGGGGAATGGCTACACCTTC. It specifies CASSYDLKGNGYTF.

V usage is TRBV6-1 and J usage is TRBJ1-1, with D possibly matching TRBD1 (6 bases). Germline assignment: CDR1 MNHNS and CDR2 SASEGT. V gave up 7 bases and J gave up 4 bases, with 19 bases separating them. This CDR3 comprises 15 residues. CDR3 coding DNA: TGTGCCAGCATAGGTGGGACAACCCCCGTCACTGAAGCTTTCTTT. Protein: CASIGGTTPVTEAFF.

The chain has TRBV5-1 and TRBJ2-5; 10 bases map to TRBD2. Germline CDR1 and CDR2: SGHRS and YFSETQ. This CDR3 is built from 15 residues. After removal of 4 bases from V and 4 bases from J, the junction contained 7 bases not matched to a gene. CDR3 coding DNA: TGCGCCAGCAGCAGATTAGCGGGAGGTGGAGAGACCCAGTACTTC. It is translated as CASSRLAGGGETQYF.

This clone was recorded once. This CDR3 is CAISGEKRASETQYF. The CDR3, as DNA: TGTGCCATCAGTGGGGAAAAGAGGGCCAGCGAGACCCAGTACTTC. The V gene is TRBV10-3, the J gene TRBJ2-5; D might be TRBD2 (5 bases). Germline CDR1 ENHRY, CDR2 SYGVKD. The V gene lost 4 bases and the J gene lost 5 bases, with 17 bases spanning the gap. This CDR3 region has 15 residues.

This clone came up once. The chain combines TRBV6-1 with TRBJ1-2, with 8 bases matching TRBD1. Germline CDR1 reads MNHNS; CDR2 reads SASEGT. The CDR3 is 14 residues long. V gave up 2 bases and J gave up 8 bases; unmatched junction bases: 7. CDR3 sequence (DNA): TGTGCCAGCAGTGAATCGGGCAGGGGGCTCGGCTACACCTTC. Amino acid sequence: CASSESGRGLGYTF.

The chain employs TRBV10-3 and TRBJ2-1, with a possible D match to TRBD2 (6 bases). V lost 8 bases to trimming and J lost 2 bases, with 13 bases between them. The CDR3 totals 14 residues. Germline V gives CDR1 ENHRY, CDR2 SYGVKD. The CDR3 nucleotides read TGTGCCATCGGATTCGGAGGGGCCTACAATGAGCAGTTCTTC. As protein: CAIGFGGAYNEQFF.

This sequence joins TRBV27 and TRBJ2-7; the match to TRBD1 covers 9 bases. Germline values: CDR1 MNHEY, CDR2 SMNVEV (reference sequence). This CDR3 region has 15 residues. V lost 5 bases and J lost 4; bases outside the gene matches: 9. The CDR3 loop is CASSPGGTGSYEQYF. The CDR3 region has the DNA TGTGCCAGCAGTCCCGGGGGGACAGGGTCTTACGAGCAGTACTTC.

The gene calls are TRBV7-2 and TRBJ2-7, with D unclear. CDR3 size: 15 residues. Looked up from germline, CDR1 is SGHTA and CDR2 is FQGNSA. Trimming shortened V by 4 bases and J by 5 bases, and 18 bases separated the two germline ends. Here the CDR3 reads CASSSSHGINDEQYF. CDR3 sequence (DNA): TGTGCCAGCAGCTCATCTCATGGGATAAACGACGAGCAGTACTTC. The full variable domain, rest sourced from reference TRBV7-2 and TRBJ2-7, is GAGVSQSPSNKVTEKGKDVELRCDPISGHTALYWYRQSLGQGLEFLIYFQGNSAPDKSGLPSDRFSAERTGGSVSTLTIQRTQQEDSAVYLCASSSSHGINDEQYFGPGTRLTVT.

The chain uses TRBV20-1 and TRBJ1-1; D not resolved. The V and J ends lost 6 bases and 4 bases respectively, with 9 bases between them. From germline, CDR1 is DFQATT and CDR2 SNEGSKA (reference sequence). The CDR3 is made up of 11 amino acids. The CDR3 region has the DNA TGCAGTGCAGAGTGGAGCACTGAAGCTTTCTTT. The encoded protein is CSAEWSTEAFF.

The chain links TRBV7-3 to TRBJ2-1, with D tentatively TRBD1 (5 bases). The CDR3 is 14 amino acids. Germline V CDR1 and CDR2: SGHTA, FQGTGA. Trimming pared 3 bases from V and 8 bases from J, leaving 14 bases between. CDR3 sequence reads: CASSLGKGPYEQFF. The CDR3 region has the DNA TGTGCCAGCAGCTTGGGTAAGGGGCCATATGAGCAGTTCTTC.